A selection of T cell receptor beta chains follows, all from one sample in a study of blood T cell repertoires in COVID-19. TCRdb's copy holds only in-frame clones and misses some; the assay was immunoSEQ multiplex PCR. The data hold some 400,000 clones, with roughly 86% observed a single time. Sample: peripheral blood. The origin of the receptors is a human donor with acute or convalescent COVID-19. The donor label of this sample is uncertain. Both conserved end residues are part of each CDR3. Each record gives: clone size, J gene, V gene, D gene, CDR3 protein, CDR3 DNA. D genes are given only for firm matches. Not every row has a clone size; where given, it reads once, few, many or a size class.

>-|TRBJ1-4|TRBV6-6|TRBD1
CATLDRVNEKLFF
TGTGCCACCTTAGACAGGGTTAATGAAAAACTGTTTTTT
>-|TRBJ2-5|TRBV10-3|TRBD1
CAISDRGLETQYF
TGTGCCATCAGCGACAGGGGTTTGGAGACCCAGTACTTC
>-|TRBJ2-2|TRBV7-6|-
CASSLAEAASGTGELFF
TGTGCCAGCAGCTTAGCCGAAGCCGCCTCGGGCACCGGGGAGCTGTTTTTT
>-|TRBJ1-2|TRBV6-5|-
CASSYSSPGGGYTF
TGTGCCAGCAGTTACTCATCGCCCGGCGGGGGCTACACCTTC
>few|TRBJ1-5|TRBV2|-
CASRLDSYSNQPQHF
TGTGCCAGCAGGTTGGACAGCTATAGCAATCAGCCCCAGCATTTT
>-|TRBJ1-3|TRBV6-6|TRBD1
CASSYTGASGNTIYF
TGTGCCAGCAGCTATACAGGGGCCTCTGGAAACACCATATATTTT
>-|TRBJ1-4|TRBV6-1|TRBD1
CASSEGQGYEKLFF
TGTGCCAGCAGTGAAGGACAGGGTTACGAAAAACTGTTTTTT
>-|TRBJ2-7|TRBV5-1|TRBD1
CASQGEGGYEQYF
TGCGCCAGCCAGGGGGAAGGGGGCTACGAGCAGTACTTC
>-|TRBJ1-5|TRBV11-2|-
CASSLDGQVSNQPQHF
TGTGCCAGCAGCTTAGATGGTCAGGTCAGCAATCAGCCCCAGCATTTT
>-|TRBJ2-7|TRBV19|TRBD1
CASSIKGQGFYEQYF
TGTGCCAGTAGTATTAAGGGACAGGGATTCTACGAGCAGTACTTC
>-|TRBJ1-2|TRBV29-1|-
CSVEVESDTSNYGYTF
TGCAGCGTTGAAGTAGAATCGGACACCTCTAACTATGGCTACACCTTC
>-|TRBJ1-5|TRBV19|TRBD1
CASRADRGRNQPQHF
TGTGCCAGTAGAGCGGACAGGGGGCGGAATCAGCCCCAGCATTTT
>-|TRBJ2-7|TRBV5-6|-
CASSPSGIPYEQYF
TGTGCCAGCAGCCCCTCGGGTATCCCCTACGAGCAGTACTTC
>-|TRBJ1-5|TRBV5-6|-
CASSLMTENQPQHF
TGTGCCAGCAGCTTGATGACTGAAAATCAGCCCCAGCATTTT
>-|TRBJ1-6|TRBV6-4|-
CASSERTALNSPLHF
TGTGCCAGCAGTGAACGGACAGCTCTTAATTCACCCCTCCACTTT
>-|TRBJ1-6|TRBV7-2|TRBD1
CASSLGGTGDNSPLHF
TGTGCCAGCAGCTTAGGCGGGACAGGGGATAATTCACCCCTCCACTTT
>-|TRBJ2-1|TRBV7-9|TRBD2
CASSPSGLPYNEQFF
TGTGCCAGCAGCCCATCGGGACTACCTTACAATGAGCAGTTCTTC
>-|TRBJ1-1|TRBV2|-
CASLLRNTEAFF
TGTGCCAGCCTCCTAAGGAACACTGAAGCTTTCTTT
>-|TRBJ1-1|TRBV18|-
CASSPDRLRTEAFF
TGTGCCAGCTCACCGGATAGACTTAGGACTGAAGCTTTCTTT
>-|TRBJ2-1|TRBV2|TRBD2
CASRKRGRGVGDNEQFF
TGTGCCAGCAGAAAGCGGGGGCGCGGAGTAGGTGACAATGAGCAGTTCTTC
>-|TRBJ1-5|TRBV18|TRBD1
CASSPPATGGQQPQHF
TGTGCCAGCTCACCACCGGCGACAGGGGGTCAACAGCCCCAGCATTTT
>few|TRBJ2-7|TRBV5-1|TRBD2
CASSLDSTSGLYEQYF
TGCGCCAGCAGCTTGGATTCGACTAGCGGGCTCTACGAGCAGTACTTC
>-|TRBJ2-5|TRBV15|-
CATSSHRDSNIATQYF
TGTGCCACCAGCAGCCACCGGGACTCCAATATAGCGACCCAGTACTTC
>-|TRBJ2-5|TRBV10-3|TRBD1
CAIRGDRGKETQYF
TGTGCCATCAGGGGGGACAGGGGGAAAGAGACCCAGTACTTC
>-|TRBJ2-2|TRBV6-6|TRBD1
CASNFGQASRELFF
TGTGCCAGCAATTTCGGACAGGCGTCCCGGGAGCTGTTTTTT
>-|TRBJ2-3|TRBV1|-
CTSSHRGLGTTPRGSTDTQYF
TGCACCAGCAGCCACAGGGGGTTGGGGACAACACCCAGAGGAAGCACAGATACGCAGTATTTT
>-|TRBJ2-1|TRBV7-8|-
CASSLGRASRDNEQFF
TGTGCCAGCAGCTTAGGGCGGGCTAGCAGAGACAATGAGCAGTTCTTC
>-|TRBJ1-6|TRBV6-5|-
CASTPGYRNSPLHF
TGTGCCAGCACCCCCGGGTACCGGAATTCACCCCTCCACTTT
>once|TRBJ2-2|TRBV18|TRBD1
CASSWDRVPAGELFF
TGTGCCAGCTCGTGGGACAGGGTTCCCGCCGGGGAGCTGTTTTTT
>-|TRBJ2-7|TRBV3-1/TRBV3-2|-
CASSQTIHEQYF
TGTGCCAGCAGCCAAACAATCCACGAGCAGTACTTC
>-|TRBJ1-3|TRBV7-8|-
CASSIGTNPGNTIYF
TGTGCCAGCAGCATAGGGACAAATCCTGGAAACACCATATATTTT
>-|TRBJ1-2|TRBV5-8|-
CASSLQLYGGYTF
TGTGCCAGCAGCTTGCAACTTTACGGGGGCTACACCTTC
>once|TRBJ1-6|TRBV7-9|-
CASSYTENSPLHF
TGTGCCAGCAGCTATACAGAAAATTCACCCCTCCACTTT
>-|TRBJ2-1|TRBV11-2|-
CASSLVRANEQFF
TGTGCCAGCAGCTTGGTCAGGGCCAATGAGCAGTTCTTC
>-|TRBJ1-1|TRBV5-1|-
CASSSPGQGTMNTEAFF
TGCGCCAGCAGCTCGCCGGGACAAGGAACCATGAACACTGAAGCTTTCTTT
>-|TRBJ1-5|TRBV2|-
CASSDGGRYGRQPQHF
TGTGCCAGCAGTGATGGCGGTAGGTACGGAAGACAGCCCCAGCATTTT
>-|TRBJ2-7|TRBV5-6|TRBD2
CASSPKRGLSYEQYF
TGTGCCAGCAGCCCCAAGCGGGGCCTCTCCTACGAGCAGTACTTC
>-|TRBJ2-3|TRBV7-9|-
CASSLVGLAPDTQYF
TGTGCCAGCAGCTTAGTTGGCCTAGCGCCAGATACGCAGTATTTT
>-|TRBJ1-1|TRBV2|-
CASRLQAPGHRNTEAFF
TGTGCCAGCAGATTGCAAGCCCCGGGACACCGGAACACTGAAGCTTTCTTT
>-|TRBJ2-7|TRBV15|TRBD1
CATSRSQGQQYF
TGTGCCACCAGCAGATCACAGGGGCAGCAGTACTTC
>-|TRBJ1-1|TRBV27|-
CASSLGRGNTEAFF
TGTGCCAGCAGTTTAGGCAGGGGGAACACTGAAGCTTTCTTT
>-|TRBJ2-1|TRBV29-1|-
CSVTQGNEQFF
TGCAGCGTTACCCAGGGGAATGAGCAGTTCTTC
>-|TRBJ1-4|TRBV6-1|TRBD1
CASSDTWDRGYGLEKLFF
TGTGCCAGCAGTGATACCTGGGACAGGGGGTATGGTCTGGAAAAACTGTTTTTT
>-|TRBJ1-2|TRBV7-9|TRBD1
CASSPRTGVQYGYTF
TGTGCCAGCAGCCCCCGGACAGGGGTCCAGTATGGCTACACCTTC
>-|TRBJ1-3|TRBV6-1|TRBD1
CASSEQRTGRSGNTIYF
TGTGCCAGCAGTGAACAGCGGACAGGGCGATCTGGAAACACCATATATTTT
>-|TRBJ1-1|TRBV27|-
CASWGGNTEAFF
TGTGCCAGCTGGGGCGGAAACACTGAAGCTTTCTTT
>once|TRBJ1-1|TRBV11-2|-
CASSPTGPTEAFF
TGTGCCAGCAGCCCAACAGGGCCCACTGAAGCTTTCTTT
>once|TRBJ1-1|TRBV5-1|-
CASSPTGSNTEAFF
TGCGCCAGCAGCCCGACAGGATCGAACACTGAAGCTTTCTTT
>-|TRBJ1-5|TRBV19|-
CASSFSGNNQPQHF
TGTGCCAGTAGTTTTTCAGGGAACAATCAGCCCCAGCATTTT
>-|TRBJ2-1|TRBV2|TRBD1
CASSESGGHNEQFF
TGTGCCAGCAGTGAATCAGGGGGACACAATGAGCAGTTCTTC
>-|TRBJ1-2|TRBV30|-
CAWTIDRLYGYTF
TGTGCCTGGACAATCGACAGACTCTATGGCTACACCTTC
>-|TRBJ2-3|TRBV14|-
CASSFQGTDTQYF
TGTGCCAGCAGCTTTCAGGGCACAGATACGCAGTATTTT
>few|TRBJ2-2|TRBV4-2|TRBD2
CASTDFSGRAVTGELFF
TGTGCCAGCACCGATTTTAGCGGGAGGGCGGTCACCGGGGAGCTGTTTTTT
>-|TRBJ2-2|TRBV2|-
CASTRRTGELFF
TGTGCCAGTACTAGGCGCACCGGGGAGCTGTTTTTT